These T cell receptor beta chains were read from a single sample in a study of T-cell memory formation after mild COVID-19. TCRdb passed the 5' RACE reads through MiXCR, listing each CDR3 protein once. The profile shows roughly 550,000 distinct CDR3 sequences, around 21% of them singletons. What was sequenced was PBMCs or a T cell subset sorted from them (not recorded which). The receptors stem from an adult woman who had mild COVID-19 (a few samples of this study predate the infection). Cell type and time point are not known. The CDR3 runs from the conserved cysteine through the conserved F or W. Each record gives: CDR3 length, V gene, D gene, clone size, J gene, CDR3 DNA, CDR3 protein. D genes are given only for firm matches. Clone size is stated in some rows and not others, as once, few, many or a class when expanded.

>15|TRBV7-8|TRBD1|few|TRBJ1-1
TGTGCCAGCAGCTTAGCGGGACAGGGCTACACTGAAGCTTTCTTT
CASSLAGQGYTEAFF
>15|TRBV12-3/TRBV12-4|TRBD1|.|TRBJ1-6
TGTGCCAGCAGTCGTAGGACAGGGGGCAATTCACCCCTCCACTTT
CASSRRTGGNSPLHF
>15|TRBV29-1|TRBD2|.|TRBJ2-1
TGCAGCGTTGAAGGACTAGCGCACTCCTACAATGAGCAGTTCTTC
CSVEGLAHSYNEQFF
>15|TRBV6-4|TRBD1|.|TRBJ1-2
TGTGCCAGCAGTGACTCGGCAGGGGGCCTCTATGGCTACACCTTC
CASSDSAGGLYGYTF
>17|TRBV24-1|TRBD1|many|TRBJ2-3
TGTGCCACCAGTGTCGAAGGGACAGGGGCAAGTTCAGATACGCAGTATTTT
CATSVEGTGASSDTQYF
>19|TRBV5-1|.|few|TRBJ2-5
TGCGCCAGCAGCTTGGGGGTAGCGGCCGCAGGCTCAAGCAGCGAGACCCAGTACTTC
CASSLGVAAAGSSSETQYF
>14|TRBV7-9|.|few|TRBJ1-2
TGTGCCAGCAGCTTTCATGGGGGTCACTATGGCTACACCTTC
CASSFHGGHYGYTF
>16|TRBV3-1|TRBD2|.|TRBJ2-7
TGTGCCAGCAGTCAAGAGCGGCTAGCGGTCCCCTACGAGCAGTACTTC
CASSQERLAVPYEQYF
>16|TRBV21-1|.|.|TRBJ2-1
TGTGCCAGCAGCAACAGGGCAGCGGAGACTCACAATGAGCAGTTCTTC
CASSNRAAETHNEQFF
>14|TRBV24-1|.|many|TRBJ2-1
TGTGCCACCAGTGACCTGGGACCGGGCGATGAGCAGTTCTTC
CATSDLGPGDEQFF
>14|TRBV12-3/TRBV12-4|.|few|TRBJ2-2
TGTGCCAGCAGTATGACAGAAAACACCGGGGAGCTGTTTTTT
CASSMTENTGELFF
>14|TRBV6-5|.|.|TRBJ1-2
TGTGCCAGCAGTTACGGTGGGGACACTAATGGCTACGCCTTC
CASSYGGDTNGYAF
>12|TRBV7-2|.|.|TRBJ1-6
TGTGCCAGCAGTCCACAGATTTCACCCCTCCACTTT
CASSPQISPLHF
>15|TRBV7-9|.|many|TRBJ2-2
TGTGCCAGCAGCTCCGGACATTGGAACACCGGGGAGCTGTTTTTT
CASSSGHWNTGELFF
>13|TRBV30|TRBD1|.|TRBJ2-2
TGTGCCTGGAGTCCAGGGGGCCCCGGGGAGCTGTTTTTT
CAWSPGGPGELFF
>11|TRBV7-9|TRBD2|.|TRBJ2-7
TGTGCCAGCAGCTTGGGGACTAGCAGGGACTTC
CASSLGTSRDF
>14|TRBV11-2|.|.|TRBJ1-1
TGTGCCAGCAGCTTAGTCTGGGGGCGGCCTGAAGCTTTCTTT
CASSLVWGRPEAFF
>11|TRBV9|.|.|TRBJ2-3
TGTGCCAGCAGCGCTCGGGATACGCAGTATTTT
CASSARDTQYF
>13|TRBV11-2|.|.|TRBJ1-6
TGTGCCAGCAGCACCACTGGGGGTTCACCCCTCCACTTT
CASSTTGGSPLHF
>19|TRBV5-4|.|.|TRBJ2-4
TGTGCCAGCAGCTTGAGACAGCCTCTGTCCGTCCTAGCCAAAAACATTCAGTACTTC
CASSLRQPLSVLAKNIQYF
>13|TRBV6-6|.|few|TRBJ2-7
TGTGCCAGCAGCCCAGTTCTTACCTACGAGCAGTACTTC
CASSPVLTYEQYF
>14|TRBV5-1|.|.|TRBJ1-1
TGCGCCAGCAGCAGTCGACAGCAAAACACTGAAGCTTTCTTT
CASSSRQQNTEAFF
>14|TRBV7-6|TRBD1|few|TRBJ2-7
TGTGCCAGCAGCTCCCCGGGACAGGTCTACGAGCAGTACTTC
CASSSPGQVYEQYF
>11|TRBV30|.|few|TRBJ1-2
TGTGCCTGGAGTGAGACGTACGGCTACACCTTC
CAWSETYGYTF
>22|TRBV12-3/TRBV12-4|TRBD2|few|TRBJ2-1
TGTGCCAGCAGTTTAAATACCGGCCCCGGACTAGCGGGAATCATTCCTCCCGATGAGCAGTTCTTC
CASSLNTGPGLAGIIPPDEQFF
>19|TRBV7-7|TRBD2|few|TRBJ2-7
TGTGCTAGCAGCTTCTCTTCGTCTAGCGGTTTTACCCCCTCCTACGAGCAGTACTTC
CASSFSSSSGFTPSYEQYF
>17|TRBV5-1|TRBD1|.|TRBJ1-1
TGCGCCAGCAGCTTGGGATACTCCGGGACAGGGGGGACTGAAGCTTTCTTT
CASSLGYSGTGGTEAFF
>14|TRBV12-3/TRBV12-4|.|.|TRBJ2-3
TGTGCCAGCAGTCCGGGATTTCGCACAGATACGCAGTATTTT
CASSPGFRTDTQYF
>14|TRBV12-3/TRBV12-4|.|.|TRBJ1-5
TGTGCCAGCAGTCCTATGGGCCCGAATCAGCCCCAGCATTTT
CASSPMGPNQPQHF
>15|TRBV4-1|.|few|TRBJ1-1
TGCGCCAGCAGCCTAACCGGACAGCCCCGCACTGAAGCTTTCTTT
CASSLTGQPRTEAFF
>14|TRBV7-2|.|few|TRBJ2-5
TGTGCCAGCAGCGCACTCAGCAGCCAAGAGACCCAGTACTTC
CASSALSSQETQYF
>15|TRBV27|TRBD2|few|TRBJ2-3
TGTGCCAGCAAACTAGCGGGGGCCGGCACAGATACGCAGTATTTT
CASKLAGAGTDTQYF
>15|TRBV7-9|TRBD1|few|TRBJ2-7
TGTGCCAGCAGCCACGGACAGGGGACCGGCTACGAGCAGTACTTC
CASSHGQGTGYEQYF
>15|TRBV9|.|few|TRBJ1-1
TGTGCCAGCAGCGTAGCTGGGGCAGTTAACACTGAAGCTTTCTTT
CASSVAGAVNTEAFF
>14|TRBV15|.|few|TRBJ2-5
TGTGCCACCAGCAGAGATCTCAGGGGAGAGACCCAGTACTTC
CATSRDLRGETQYF
>16|TRBV12-3/TRBV12-4|TRBD2|.|TRBJ2-3
TGTGCCAGCAATTCCAGACTAGCGGGGGTCACAGATACGCAGTATTTT
CASNSRLAGVTDTQYF
>17|TRBV27|TRBD2|.|TRBJ2-2
TGTGCCAGCAGTTTCCCTACTAGCGGGAGCGACACCGGGGAGCTGTTTTTT
CASSFPTSGSDTGELFF
>14|TRBV20-1|.|few|TRBJ2-2
TGCAGTGCTAAGCCAGGGACCAACACCGGGGAGCTGTTTTTT
CSAKPGTNTGELFF
>15|TRBV20-1|TRBD2|.|TRBJ2-7
TGCAGTGCTAGAGATAGAGTAGCGGGGATTTACGAGCAGTACTTC
CSARDRVAGIYEQYF
>17|TRBV7-9|TRBD1|.|TRBJ2-7
TGTGCCAGCAGCCCGAAACCCGGACAGGGGATGGCCTACGAGCAGTACTTC
CASSPKPGQGMAYEQYF
>14|TRBV20-1|.|few|TRBJ1-1
TGCAGTGCTAGAGATGGGACTGCTAACACTGAAGCTTTCTTT
CSARDGTANTEAFF